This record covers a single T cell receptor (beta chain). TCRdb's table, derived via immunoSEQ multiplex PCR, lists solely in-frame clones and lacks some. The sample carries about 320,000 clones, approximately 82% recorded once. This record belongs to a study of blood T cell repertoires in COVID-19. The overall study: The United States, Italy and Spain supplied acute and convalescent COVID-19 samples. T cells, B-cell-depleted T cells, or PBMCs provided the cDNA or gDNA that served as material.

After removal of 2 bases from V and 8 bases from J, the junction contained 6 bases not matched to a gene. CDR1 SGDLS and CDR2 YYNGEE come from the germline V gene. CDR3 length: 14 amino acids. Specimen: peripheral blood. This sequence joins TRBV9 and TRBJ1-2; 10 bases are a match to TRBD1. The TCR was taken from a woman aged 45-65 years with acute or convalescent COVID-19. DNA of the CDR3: TGTGCCAGCAGCGTGGGACAGGGGATCCAAGGCTACACCTTC. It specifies CASSVGQGIQGYTF.